A single TCR beta chain is shown here with its context. These data originate in a study of blood T cell repertoires in COVID-19. Study summary: Some COVID-19 samples were acute and others convalescent; all came from the United States, Italy and Spain.

TCRdb keeps only in-frame clones here, not all; method: immunoSEQ multiplex PCR. The table includes roughly 40,000 clones, roughly 86% detected once. Per germline, CDR1 SEHNR and CDR2 FQNEAQ (reference sequence). Trimming shortened V by 1 base and J by 3 bases, and 9 bases separated the two germline ends. CDR3 length equals 14 residues. The receptor's source is a man aged 45 to 65 in a cohort sampled during active COVID-19. The chain joins TRBV7-9 to TRBJ2-5; a weak D match, TRBD1 (5 bases). Sample: peripheral blood. DNA for the CDR3: TGTGCCAGCAGCTTAGACAGGCTCGAAGAGACCCAGTACTTC. Its translation: CASSLDRLEETQYF.